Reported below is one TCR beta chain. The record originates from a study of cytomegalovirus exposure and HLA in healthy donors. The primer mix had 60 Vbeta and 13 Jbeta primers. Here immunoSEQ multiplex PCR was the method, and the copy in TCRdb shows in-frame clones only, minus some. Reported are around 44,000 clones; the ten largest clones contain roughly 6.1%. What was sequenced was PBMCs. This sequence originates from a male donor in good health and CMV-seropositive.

Here the CDR3 DNA reads TGTGCCAGCAGCACCCCGGGACAGTCATATTACTTC. This encodes CASSTPGQSYYF. This chain joins TRBV21-1 and TRBJ2-7; the table's D call, TRBD1, has no DNA check behind it. TRBV21-1 is recorded as a pseudogene. The CDR3 consists of 12 residues.